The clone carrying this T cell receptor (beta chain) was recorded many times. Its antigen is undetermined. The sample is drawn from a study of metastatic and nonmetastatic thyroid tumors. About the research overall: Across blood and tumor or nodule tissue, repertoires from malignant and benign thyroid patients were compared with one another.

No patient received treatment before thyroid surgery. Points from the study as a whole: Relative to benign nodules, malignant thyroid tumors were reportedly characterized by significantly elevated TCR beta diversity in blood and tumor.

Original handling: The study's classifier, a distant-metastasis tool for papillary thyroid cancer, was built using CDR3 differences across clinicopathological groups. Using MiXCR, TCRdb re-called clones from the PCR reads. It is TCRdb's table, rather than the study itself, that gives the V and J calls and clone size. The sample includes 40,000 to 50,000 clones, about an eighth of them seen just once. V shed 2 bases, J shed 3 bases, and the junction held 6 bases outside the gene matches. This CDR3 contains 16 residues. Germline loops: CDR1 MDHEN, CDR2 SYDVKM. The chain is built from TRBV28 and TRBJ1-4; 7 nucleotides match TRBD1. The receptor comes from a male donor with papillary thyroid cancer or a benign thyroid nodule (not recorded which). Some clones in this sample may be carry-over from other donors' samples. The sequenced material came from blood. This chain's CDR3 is CASSLPGTAPNEKLFF. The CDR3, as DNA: TGTGCCAGCAGTTTACCCGGGACAGCTCCTAATGAAAAACTGTTTTTT.